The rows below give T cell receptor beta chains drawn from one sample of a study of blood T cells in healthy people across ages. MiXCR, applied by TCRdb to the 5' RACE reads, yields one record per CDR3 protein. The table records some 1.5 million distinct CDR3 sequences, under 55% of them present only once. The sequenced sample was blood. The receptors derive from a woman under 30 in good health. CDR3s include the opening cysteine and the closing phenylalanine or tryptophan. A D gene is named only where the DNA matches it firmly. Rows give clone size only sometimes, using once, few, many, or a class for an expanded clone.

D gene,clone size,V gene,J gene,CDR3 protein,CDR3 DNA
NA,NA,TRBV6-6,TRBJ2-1,CASSKYRDLNEQFF,TGTGCCAGCAGCAAATATCGGGACCTCAATGAGCAGTTCTTC
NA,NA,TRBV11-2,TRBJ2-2,CASSHRSGELFF,TGTGCCAGCAGCCACCGGAGCGGGGAGCTGTTTTTT
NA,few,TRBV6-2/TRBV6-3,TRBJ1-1,CASSYGLGLNTEAFF,TGTGCCAGCAGTTACGGATTAGGACTTAACACTGAAGCTTTCTTT
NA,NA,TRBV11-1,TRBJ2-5,CASSMSGPQETQYF,TGTGCCAGCAGCATGTCAGGGCCCCAAGAGACCCAGTACTTC
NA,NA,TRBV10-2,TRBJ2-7,CASSEGGGQYF,TGCGCCAGCAGTGAGGGCGGTGGGCAGTACTTC
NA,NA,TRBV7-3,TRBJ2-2,CASSYITSGTGELFF,TGTGCCAGCAGCTACATTACTAGTGGAACCGGGGAGCTGTTTTTT
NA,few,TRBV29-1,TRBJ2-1,CSVAGFTYNEQFF,TGCAGCGTTGCAGGGTTTACCTACAATGAGCAGTTCTTC
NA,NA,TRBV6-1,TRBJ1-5,CASSDTQGLNQPQHF,TGTGCCAGCAGTGATACACAGGGCCTAAATCAGCCCCAGCATTTT
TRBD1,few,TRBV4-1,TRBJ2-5,CASSNPGQGANEQYF,TGCGCCAGCAGCAACCCGGGACAGGGGGCGAATGAGCAGTACTTC
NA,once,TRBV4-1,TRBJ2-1,CASGYSTGADSNEQFF,TGCGCCAGCGGATATAGTACGGGGGCCGACTCTAATGAGCAGTTCTTC
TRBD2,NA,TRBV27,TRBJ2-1,CASKLAGGRNEQFF,TGTGCCAGCAAACTAGCGGGAGGGCGAAATGAGCAGTTCTTC
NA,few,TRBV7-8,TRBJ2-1,CASRRRGELNEQFF,TGTGCCAGCAGACGAAGAGGAGAGCTCAATGAGCAGTTCTTC
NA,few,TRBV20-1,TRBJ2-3,CSARVAVGTDTQYF,TGCAGTGCTAGAGTGGCTGTCGGGACAGATACGCAGTATTTT
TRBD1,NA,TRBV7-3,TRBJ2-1,CASSPGQGRFNEQFF,TGTGCCAGCAGCCCGGGACAGGGGAGGTTCAATGAGCAGTTCTTC
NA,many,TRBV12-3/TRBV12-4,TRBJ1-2,CASSLAGGGYGYTF,TGTGCCAGCAGTTTAGCGGGAGGGGGCTATGGCTACACCTTC
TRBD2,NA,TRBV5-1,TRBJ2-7,CASGASGSPSYNEQYF,TGCGCCAGCGGAGCTAGCGGGTCACCCTCCTACAATGAGCAGTACTTC
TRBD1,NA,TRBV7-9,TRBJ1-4,CASSRRGGFATNEKLFF,TGTGCCAGCAGCCGACGAGGGGGCTTTGCAACTAATGAAAAACTGTTTTTT
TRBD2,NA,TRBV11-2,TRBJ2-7,CASSQSFSGNSYNEQYF,TGTGCCAGCAGCCAGTCCTTTAGCGGGAACTCCTACAATGAGCAGTACTTC
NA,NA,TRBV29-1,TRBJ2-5,CSGEQGSETQYF,TGCAGCGGGGAACAGGGTTCGGAGACCCAGTACTTC
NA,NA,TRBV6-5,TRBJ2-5,CASSDRDTETQYF,TGTGCCAGCAGTGACCGGGACACTGAGACCCAGTACTTC
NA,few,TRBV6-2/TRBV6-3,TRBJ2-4,CASSYSTWDAPEGAKNIQYF,TGTGCCAGCAGTTACTCTACGTGGGACGCCCCGGAGGGTGCCAAAAACATTCAGTACTTC
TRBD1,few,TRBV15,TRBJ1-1,CATSTRQGNTEAFF,TGTGCCACCAGCACGAGACAGGGCAACACTGAAGCTTTCTTT
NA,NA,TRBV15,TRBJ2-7,CATSREGREYYEQYF,TGTGCCACCAGCAGAGAGGGCAGGGAGTATTACGAGCAGTACTTC
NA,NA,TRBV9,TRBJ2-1,CACSLVGTKYNEQFF,TGTGCCTGCAGCCTCGTGGGGACAAAATACAATGAGCAGTTCTTC
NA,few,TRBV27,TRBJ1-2,CASSLKFNYGYTF,TGTGCCAGCAGTTTAAAGTTTAACTATGGCTACACCTTC
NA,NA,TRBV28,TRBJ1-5,CASLATVYSNQPQHF,TGTGCCAGCCTTGCGACGGTCTATAGCAATCAGCCCCAGCATTTT
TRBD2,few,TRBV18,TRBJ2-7,CASSNWDGGGTQYF,TGTGCCAGCTCAAACTGGGACGGCGGGGGTACCCAGTACTTC
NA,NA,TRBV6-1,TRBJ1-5,CASSASEINQPQHF,TGTGCCAGCAGTGCTTCAGAGATCAATCAGCCCCAGCATTTT
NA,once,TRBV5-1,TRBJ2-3,CASSLAGPASTDTQYF,TGCGCCAGCAGCTTGGCCGGGCCGGCTAGCACAGATACGCAGTATTTT
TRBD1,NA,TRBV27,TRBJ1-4,CASSTRDRGRAFEKLFF,TGTGCCAGCAGTACCCGGGACAGGGGCCGCGCTTTTGAAAAACTGTTTTTT
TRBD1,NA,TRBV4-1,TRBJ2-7,CASSPYWTGSSSYEQYF,TGCGCCAGCAGCCCCTATTGGACAGGGAGTAGCTCCTACGAGCAGTACTTC
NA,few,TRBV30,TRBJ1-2,CAWSVTGYGYTF,TGTGCCTGGAGTGTAACCGGTTATGGCTACACCTTC
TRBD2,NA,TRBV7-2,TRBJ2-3,CASSSLAGVRTDTQYF,TGTGCCAGCAGCTCCCTAGCGGGAGTTCGGACAGATACGCAGTATTTT
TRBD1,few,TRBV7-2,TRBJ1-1,CASSLEWDRGIVEAFF,TGTGCCAGCAGCTTGGAATGGGACAGGGGGATTGTTGAAGCTTTCTTT